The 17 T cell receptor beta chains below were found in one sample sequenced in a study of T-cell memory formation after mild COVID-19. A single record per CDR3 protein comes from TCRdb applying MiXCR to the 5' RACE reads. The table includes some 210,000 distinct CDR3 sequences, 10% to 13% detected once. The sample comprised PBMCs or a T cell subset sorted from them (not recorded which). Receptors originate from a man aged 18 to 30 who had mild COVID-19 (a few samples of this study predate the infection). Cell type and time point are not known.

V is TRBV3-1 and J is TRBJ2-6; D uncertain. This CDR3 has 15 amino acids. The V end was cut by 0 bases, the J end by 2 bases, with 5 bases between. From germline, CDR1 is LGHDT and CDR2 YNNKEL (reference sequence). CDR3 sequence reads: CASSQDLAGANVLTF. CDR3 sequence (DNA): TGTGCCAGCAGCCAAGATTTGGCTGGGGCCAACGTCCTGACTTTC.

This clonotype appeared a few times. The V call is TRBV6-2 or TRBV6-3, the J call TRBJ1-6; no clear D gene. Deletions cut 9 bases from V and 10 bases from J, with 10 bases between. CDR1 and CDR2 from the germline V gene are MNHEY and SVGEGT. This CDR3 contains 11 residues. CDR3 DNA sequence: TGTGCCAGGTACTTGGCGTCACCCCTCCACTTT. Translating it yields CARYLASPLHF.

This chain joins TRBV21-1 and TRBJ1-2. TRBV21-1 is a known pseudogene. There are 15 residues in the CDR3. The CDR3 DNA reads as TGTGCCAGCAGCATGTCAGGCAGGGAGGCCCTTGGCTACACCTTC. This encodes CASSMSGREALGYTF.

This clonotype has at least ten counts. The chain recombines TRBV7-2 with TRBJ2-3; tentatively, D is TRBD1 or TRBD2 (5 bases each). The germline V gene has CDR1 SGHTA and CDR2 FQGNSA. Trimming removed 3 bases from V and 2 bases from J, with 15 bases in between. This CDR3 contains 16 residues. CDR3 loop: CASSLGVGRHTDTQYF. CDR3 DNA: TGTGCCAGCAGCTTGGGGGTTGGCAGACACACAGATACGCAGTATTTT.

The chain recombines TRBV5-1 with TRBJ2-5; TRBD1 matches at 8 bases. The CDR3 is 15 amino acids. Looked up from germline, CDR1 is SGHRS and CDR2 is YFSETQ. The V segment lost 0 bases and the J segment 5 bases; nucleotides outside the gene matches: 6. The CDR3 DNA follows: TGCGCCAGCAGCTTGGCAGGGGGCGCCGGGGAGACCCAGTACTTC. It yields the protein CASSLAGGAGETQYF.

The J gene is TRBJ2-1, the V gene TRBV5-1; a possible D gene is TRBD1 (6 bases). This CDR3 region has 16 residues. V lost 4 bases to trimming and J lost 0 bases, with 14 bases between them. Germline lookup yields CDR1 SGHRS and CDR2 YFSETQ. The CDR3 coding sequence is TGCGCCAGCAGCACAATGACAGGAGGCTCCTACAATGAGCAGTTCTTC. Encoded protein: CASSTMTGGSYNEQFF.

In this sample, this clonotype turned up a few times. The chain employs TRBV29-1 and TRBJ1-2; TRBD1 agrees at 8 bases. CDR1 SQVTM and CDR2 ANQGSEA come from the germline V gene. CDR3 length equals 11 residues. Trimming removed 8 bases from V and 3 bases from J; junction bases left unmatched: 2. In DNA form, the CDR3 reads TGCAGCCTGGACAGGGACTATGGCTACACCTTC. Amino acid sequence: CSLDRDYGYTF.

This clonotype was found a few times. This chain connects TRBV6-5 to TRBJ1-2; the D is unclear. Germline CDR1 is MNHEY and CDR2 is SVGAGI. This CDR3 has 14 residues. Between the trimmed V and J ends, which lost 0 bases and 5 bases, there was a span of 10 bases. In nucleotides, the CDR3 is TGTGCCAGCAGTTACTCGGCAGGCTTATATGGCTACACCTTC. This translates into CASSYSAGLYGYTF.

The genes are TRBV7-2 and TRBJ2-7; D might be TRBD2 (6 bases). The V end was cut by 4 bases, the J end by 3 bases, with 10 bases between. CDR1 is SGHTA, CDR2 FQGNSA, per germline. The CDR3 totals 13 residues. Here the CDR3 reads CASSSPGGYEQYV. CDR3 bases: TGTGCCAGCAGCTCTCCCGGGGGCTACGAGCAGTACGTC.

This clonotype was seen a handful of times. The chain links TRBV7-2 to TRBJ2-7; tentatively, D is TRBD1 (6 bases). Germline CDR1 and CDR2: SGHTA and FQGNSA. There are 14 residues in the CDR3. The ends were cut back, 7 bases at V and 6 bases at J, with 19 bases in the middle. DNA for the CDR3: TGTGCCAGCAAAGTAACACAGGGATCCCGCGAGCAGTACTTC. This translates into CASKVTQGSREQYF.

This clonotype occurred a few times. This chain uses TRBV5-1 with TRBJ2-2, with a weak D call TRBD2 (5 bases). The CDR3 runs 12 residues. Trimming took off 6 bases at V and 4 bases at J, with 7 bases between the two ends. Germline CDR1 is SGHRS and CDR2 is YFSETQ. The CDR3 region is CASNEGTGELFF. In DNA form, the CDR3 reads TGCGCCAGCAATGAGGGCACCGGGGAGCTGTTTTTT.

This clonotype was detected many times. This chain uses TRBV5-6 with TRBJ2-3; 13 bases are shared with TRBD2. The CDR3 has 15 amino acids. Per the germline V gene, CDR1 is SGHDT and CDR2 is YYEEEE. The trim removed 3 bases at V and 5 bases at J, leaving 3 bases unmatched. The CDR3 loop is CASSSRTSGGDTQYF. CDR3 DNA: TGTGCCAGCAGCTCCCGGACTAGCGGGGGAGATACGCAGTATTTT. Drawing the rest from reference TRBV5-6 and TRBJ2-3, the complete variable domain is DAGVTQSPTHLIKTRGQQVTLRCSPKSGHDTVSWYQQALGQGPQFIFQYYEEEERQRGNFPDRFSGHQFPNYSSELNVNALLLGDSALYLCASSSRTSGGDTQYFGPGTRLTVL.

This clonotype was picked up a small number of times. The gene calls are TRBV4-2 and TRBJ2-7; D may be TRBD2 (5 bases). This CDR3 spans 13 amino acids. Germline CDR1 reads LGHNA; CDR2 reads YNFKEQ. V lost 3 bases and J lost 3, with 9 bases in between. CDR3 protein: CASSQLGLYEQYF. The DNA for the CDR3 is TGTGCCAGCAGCCAGCTCGGACTCTACGAGCAGTACTTC.

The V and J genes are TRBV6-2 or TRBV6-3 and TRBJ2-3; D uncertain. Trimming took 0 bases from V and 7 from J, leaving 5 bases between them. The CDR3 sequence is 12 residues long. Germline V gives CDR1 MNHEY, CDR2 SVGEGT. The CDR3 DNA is TGTGCCAGCAGTTACTCGAAGAATACGCAGTATTTT. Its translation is CASSYSKNTQYF.

This CDR3 reads CASSLLGTSSSQYF. The CDR3 coding sequence is TGTGCCAGCAGTTTATTAGGGACTTCTTCCTCGCAGTACTTC. The V call is TRBV12-3 or TRBV12-4, the J call TRBJ2-7; D possibly corresponds to TRBD2 (6 bases). The V end lost 2 bases, the J end lost 9 bases, and 17 bases lay between the germline ends. CDR3 length equals 14 residues.

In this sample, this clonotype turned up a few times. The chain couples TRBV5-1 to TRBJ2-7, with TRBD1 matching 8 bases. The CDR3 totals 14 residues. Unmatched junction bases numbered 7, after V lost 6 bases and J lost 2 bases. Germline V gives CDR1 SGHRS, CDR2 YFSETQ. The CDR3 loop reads CASTGQGTAYEQYF. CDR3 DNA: TGCGCCAGCACCGGACAGGGCACCGCCTACGAGCAGTACTTC.

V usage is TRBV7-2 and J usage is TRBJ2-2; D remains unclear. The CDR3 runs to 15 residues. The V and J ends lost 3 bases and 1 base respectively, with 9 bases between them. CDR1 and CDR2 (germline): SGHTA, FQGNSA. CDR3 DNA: TGTGCCAGCAGCTTTCTGAGTCTGAACACCGGGGAGCTGTTTTTT. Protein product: CASSFLSLNTGELFF.